This record looks at one TCR beta chain sequence and its context. The antigen is not known. A single record per CDR3 protein comes from TCRdb applying MiXCR to the multiplex PCR reads. The sample yields over 15,000 distinct CDR3 sequences, approximately 55% seen once. The record originates from a study of breast tumors, draining lymph nodes, adjacent tissues. Regarding the study as a whole: Findings are consistent with lymph node origin and intratumoral expansion of most tumor T cells. Compared with lymph nodes, tumors were less diverse; compared with nontumor tissue, more.

From germline, CDR1 is SNHLY and CDR2 FYNNEI. The CDR3 has 14 residues. V dropped 3 bases and J dropped 6 bases, with 13 bases sitting between them. This clonotype was obtained from a female donor with breast cancer. Some clones in this sample may be carry-over from other donors' samples. The rearrangement joins TRBV2 to TRBJ2-3; D is unresolved. Source material: tumor-adjacent breast tissue. The DNA of the CDR3 is TGTGCCAGCAGTGAGACGGGTTATGCGGATACGCAGTATTTT. Protein sequence: CASSETGYADTQYF.